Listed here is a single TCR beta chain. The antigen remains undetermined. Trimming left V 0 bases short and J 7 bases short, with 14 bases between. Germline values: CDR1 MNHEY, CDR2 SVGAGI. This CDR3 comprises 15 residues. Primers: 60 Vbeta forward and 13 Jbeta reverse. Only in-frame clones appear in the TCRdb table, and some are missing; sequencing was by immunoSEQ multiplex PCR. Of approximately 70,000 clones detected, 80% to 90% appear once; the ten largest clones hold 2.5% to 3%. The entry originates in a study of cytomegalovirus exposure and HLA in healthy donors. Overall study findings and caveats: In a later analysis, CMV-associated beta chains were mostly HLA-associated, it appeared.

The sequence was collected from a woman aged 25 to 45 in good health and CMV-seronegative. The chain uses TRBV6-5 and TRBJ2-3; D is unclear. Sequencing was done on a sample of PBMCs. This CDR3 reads CASSYSRLQTNTQYF. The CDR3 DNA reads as TGTGCCAGCAGTTACTCACGGTTACAGACCAATACGCAGTATTTT.